The entry that follows covers one T cell receptor (beta chain) sequence. The antigen remains unidentified. The data were taken from a study of cytotoxic CD8 clonotypes in ibrutinib-treated CLL. Study in general: Samples showed on average 255,043 productive templates and 94,082 productive rearrangements.

V lost 6 bases to trimming and J lost 8 bases, with 18 bases between them. There are 14 residues in the CDR3. The V gene's germline CDR1 is MNHEY and CDR2 SVGAGI. Produced via immunoSEQ multiplex PCR; TCRdb's table is partial and in-frame only. The sample carries about 160,000 clones, roughly 86% recorded once. Study observations and caveats: Exceeding age-matched healthy donors, baseline clonality also tracked the counts of circulating CD8+ T cells. Public clonotypes, rarely seen, contracted or held steady on treatment.

The source of approximately 2 micrograms of genomic DNA for TCR beta libraries was cryopreserved PBMCs. The chain links TRBV6-5 to TRBJ2-3; perhaps TRBD2 as D (6 bases). The sample in question was PBMCs, obtained after 12 months of ibrutinib treatment. This sequence was found in a human donor with chronic lymphocytic leukemia. The CDR3 sequence: CASSQSTSSFTQYF. Written as DNA, the CDR3 is TGTGCCAGCAGCCAAAGCACTAGCTCTTTTACGCAGTATTTT.